This TCR beta chain is from a study of control samples from healthy donors and cancer patients. Assay used: immunoSEQ multiplex PCR; TCRdb lists only in-frame clones, some missing. This sample has roughly 370,000 clones; 80% to 95% occur once, and the top ten carry 5.5% to 8%. CDR3 length: 14 amino acids. Germline lookup yields CDR1 SGHNT and CDR2 YYREEE (reference sequence). V was trimmed by 0 bases and J by 8 bases, leaving 11 bases between them. V usage is TRBV5-4 and J usage is TRBJ1-4; no clear D. The sequence was obtained from a man in his forties or fifties with head and neck cancer. The sample taken for sequencing was PBMCs. The CDR3 protein is CASSLGGVREKLFF. As DNA, the CDR3 is TGTGCCAGCAGCTTGGGCGGGGTTAGAGAAAAACTGTTTTTT.